This T cell receptor (beta chain) is drawn from a study of blood T cell repertoires in COVID-19. Study in general: Material from acute and convalescent COVID-19 was sourced from the United States, Italy and Spain.

Original methodology: Reference gene primer amplification yielded estimated nucleated cell counts. Libraries were prepared by immunoSEQ multiplex PCR; TCRdb keeps only in-frame clonotypes and omits some of them. Clonal size and the V and J genes are those of that table, whereas D and trimming came from the DNA. The table has 100,000 to 150,000 clones, around nine tenths seen once; the top ten hold roughly 1.1%. The CDR3 length is 16 residues. The germline gives CDR1 SNHLY, CDR2 FYNNEI. The junction had 7 bases not matched to a gene; V was cut back by 7 bases and J by 1 base. The TCR was taken from a woman of 80 years or more with acute or convalescent COVID-19. Sequenced material: peripheral blood. The chain employs TRBV2 and TRBJ1-6; 7 bases align to TRBD1. The CDR3 is CASKFEGASYNSPLHF. The CDR3 bases are TGTGCCAGCAAATTCGAGGGGGCATCCTATAATTCACCCCTCCACTTT.